The sequence of this T cell receptor (beta chain) was determined in a study of blood T cell repertoires in COVID-19. Per the authors' pipeline: Nucleated cell number was recorded as an estimate derived from reference gene primer amplification. The repertoire was sequenced with immunoSEQ multiplex PCR; TCRdb's copy has only in-frame clones and lacks some. The V and J calls and the clone size are those of that table, but D and trimming were determined from the DNA. The table lists about 120,000 clones, around 77% of them singletons. The ends were cut back, 1 base at V and 7 bases at J, with 9 bases in the middle. In germline, CDR1 is SGHDT, CDR2 YYEEEE. This CDR3 region has 14 residues.

The chain recombines TRBV5-6 with TRBJ1-6; D perhaps matches TRBD1 (5 bases). The clonotype comes from a man aged 55-75 years with active or convalescent COVID-19. Sample: peripheral blood. The CDR3 region has the DNA TGTGCCAGCAGCTTGCAAAGGGGCAATTCACCCCTCCACTTT. Residues: CASSLQRGNSPLHF.